This is a list of T cell receptor beta chains from one sample in a study of blood T cell repertoires in COVID-19. Libraries were prepared by immunoSEQ multiplex PCR; TCRdb keeps only in-frame clonotypes and omits some of them. The sample records 240,000 or so clones, around 86% being singletons. The sample taken for sequencing was peripheral blood. Every receptor here comes from a woman aged 30 to 39 who had recovered from COVID-19. The CDR3 runs from the conserved cysteine through the conserved F or W. Fields, in order: J gene, D gene, clone size, V gene, CDR3 protein, CDR3 DNA. The D gene is left open where the match is weak. Clone size is stated in some rows and not others, as once, few, many or a class when expanded.

TRBJ2-7,NA,NA,TRBV6-6,CASRVQDYEQYF,TGTGCCAGCAGGGTACAGGACTACGAGCAGTACTTC
TRBJ2-1,TRBD2,NA,TRBV11-2,CASTKQRGGDNEQFF,TGTGCCAGCACCAAACAGCGGGGGGGCGACAATGAGCAGTTCTTC
TRBJ1-3,NA,NA,TRBV5-4,CASSLGAGQGNTIYF,TGTGCCAGCAGCTTGGGCGCAGGGCAGGGAAACACCATATATTTT
TRBJ1-1,TRBD1,NA,TRBV2,CATGGTGVHF,TGTGCCACGGGCGGGACAGGGGTACATTTT
TRBJ2-7,TRBD1,NA,TRBV3-1/TRBV3-2,CASSHPGTEVWGQYF,TGTGCCAGCAGCCACCCGGGGACAGAGGTTTGGGGGCAGTACTTC
TRBJ2-7,NA,NA,TRBV5-4,CASSLADNSYEQYF,TGTGCCAGCAGCTTGGCCGACAACTCCTACGAGCAGTACTTC
TRBJ1-2,TRBD1,NA,TRBV16,CASSQSWQGDGYTF,TGTGCCAGCAGCCAATCCTGGCAGGGGGATGGCTACACCTTC
TRBJ2-7,NA,NA,TRBV5-1,CASSDTGEQYF,TGCGCCAGCAGCGATACAGGCGAGCAGTACTTC
TRBJ1-1,NA,NA,TRBV29-1,CSVERIAAHGAFF,TGCAGCGTTGAACGGATAGCAGCGCACGGAGCTTTCTTT
TRBJ1-5,NA,few,TRBV6-5,CASSRGLAGQPQHF,TGTGCCAGCAGCCGGGGACTAGCAGGACAGCCCCAGCATTTT
TRBJ1-5,TRBD1,once,TRBV7-2,CASRDRDRGNQPQHF,TGTGCCAGCAGAGACCGGGACAGGGGAAATCAGCCCCAGCATTTT
TRBJ2-5,NA,NA,TRBV5-4,CASSSYVDSDRETQYF,TGTGCCAGCAGCTCCTATGTGGATAGCGATAGGGAGACCCAGTACTTC
TRBJ2-5,NA,NA,TRBV7-6,CASSLGGQWGGQETQYF,TGTGCCAGCAGCTTAGGGGGGCAATGGGGTGGCCAAGAGACCCAGTACTTC
TRBJ1-2,TRBD1,once,TRBV6-6,CASSFGQGNYGYTF,TGTGCCAGCAGTTTCGGACAGGGCAACTATGGCTACACCTTC